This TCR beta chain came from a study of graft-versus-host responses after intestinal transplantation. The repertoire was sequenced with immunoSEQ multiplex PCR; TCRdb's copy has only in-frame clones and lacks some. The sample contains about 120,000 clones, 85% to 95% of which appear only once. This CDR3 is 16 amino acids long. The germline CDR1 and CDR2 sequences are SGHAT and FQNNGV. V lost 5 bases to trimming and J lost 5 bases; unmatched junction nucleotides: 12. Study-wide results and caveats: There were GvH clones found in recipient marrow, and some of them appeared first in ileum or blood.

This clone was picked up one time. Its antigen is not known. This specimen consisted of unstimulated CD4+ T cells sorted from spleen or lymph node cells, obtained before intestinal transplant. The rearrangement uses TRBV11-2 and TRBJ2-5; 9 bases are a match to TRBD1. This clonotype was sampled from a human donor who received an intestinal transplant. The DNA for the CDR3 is TGTGCCAGCAGCGGAGCCGGGACAGGGCGAGGGGAGACCCAGTACTTC. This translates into CASSGAGTGRGETQYF.